Listed below are T cell receptor beta chains from one sample, sequenced in a study of blood T cell repertoires in COVID-19. TCRdb keeps only in-frame clones here, not all; method: immunoSEQ multiplex PCR. The table has about 90,000 clones, 75% to 85% seen once. Sequencing was performed on peripheral blood. The source is a woman in her 70s with acute or convalescent COVID-19. The CDR3 runs from the conserved cysteine through the conserved F or W. D genes are given only for firm matches. Clone size is not always given. Where it is, it says once, few, many or a class for expanded clones.

D gene,V gene,CDR3 length,J gene,clone size,CDR3 protein,CDR3 DNA
TRBD2,TRBV7-8,16,TRBJ2-1,NA,CASSLRGLAGINEQFF,TGTGCCAGCAGCTTGAGGGGACTAGCGGGGATCAATGAGCAGTTCTTC
NA,TRBV14,12,TRBJ1-3,NA,CASSVPGYTIYF,TGTGCCAGCTCTGTCCCGGGTTACACCATATATTTT
NA,TRBV7-8,11,TRBJ1-1,NA,CASRSAGEAFF,TGTGCCAGCCGATCTGCGGGTGAAGCTTTCTTT
TRBD2,TRBV7-3,15,TRBJ2-1,NA,CASSLRREVYNEQFF,TGTGCCAGCAGCTTAAGGCGGGAGGTTTACAATGAGCAGTTCTTC
NA,TRBV18,14,TRBJ2-3,NA,CASSPPTIPDTQYF,TGTGCCAGCTCACCACCGACTATCCCAGATACGCAGTATTTT
NA,TRBV5-6,12,TRBJ2-2,NA,CASSSLPGELFF,TGTGCCAGCAGCTCACTTCCCGGGGAGCTGTTTTTT
TRBD2,TRBV27,16,TRBJ2-1,NA,CASSPSGTSGINEQFF,TGTGCCAGCAGTCCTTCCGGGACTAGCGGGATAAATGAGCAGTTCTTC
NA,TRBV2,16,TRBJ1-6,NA,CASSRYSSAGNSPLHF,TGTGCCAGCAGTCGGTATTCGAGTGCGGGAAATTCACCCCTCCACTTT
NA,TRBV10-3,14,TRBJ2-1,few,CAISGQGNYNEQFF,TGTGCCATCAGTGGCCAGGGAAACTACAATGAGCAGTTCTTC
TRBD1,TRBV19,14,TRBJ1-2,NA,CASSNRDRGYGYTF,TGTGCCAGTAGTAACCGGGACAGGGGCTATGGCTACACCTTC
NA,TRBV21-1,14,TRBJ1-2,NA,CASSKDRANYGYTF,TGTGCCAGCAGCAAGGACAGGGCTAACTATGGCTACACCTTC
TRBD2,TRBV5-4,17,TRBJ2-2,NA,CASSRRGAGRLTGELFF,TGTGCCAGCAGCCGTAGGGGAGCGGGAAGACTCACCGGGGAGCTGTTTTTT
TRBD1,TRBV28,14,TRBJ2-7,NA,CASIRTGPSYEQYF,TGTGCCAGCATTAGGACAGGGCCCTCCTACGAGCAGTACTTC
TRBD2,TRBV10-3,16,TRBJ2-3,NA,CAISEWASGGTDTQYF,TGTGCCATCAGTGAGTGGGCTAGCGGGGGCACAGATACGCAGTATTTT
NA,TRBV5-4,16,TRBJ1-1,NA,CASSSEGQGPFTEAFF,TGTGCCAGCAGCTCCGAAGGCCAGGGGCCTTTCACTGAAGCTTTCTTT